This T cell receptor (beta chain) was retrieved from a study of T cell clonality in common variable immunodeficiency. General observations from the study: Common variable immunodeficiency TCR beta sequences reportedly had fewer deletions and N-nucleotide insertions. CVID subjects had higher TCRbeta clonality than healthy controls, most marked in about a third.

Germline CDR1 and CDR2: GTSNPN and SVGIG (reference sequence). CDR3 length: 15 amino acids. On this clone itself: Its antigen is unknown. The CDR3 end falls 3 residues outside the read, so it is completed with the germline J gene.

Profiling relied on immunoSEQ multiplex PCR, and the TCRdb table lists in-frame clones only, not all of them. Recorded here are tens of thousands of clones, none singletons. The TCR originated in a person aged 18 to 75 in good health. The chain employs TRBV30 and TRBJ2-3; the D is unclear. Sequencing was performed on peripheral blood mononuclear cells. The sequenced part of the CDR3 DNA is TGTGCCTGGAGTGTAGGGCAGAAAATAAATCAGCCG. It translates to CAWSVGQKINQP. The whole CDR3 reads CAWSVGQKINQPQYF.